What follows are 10 T cell receptor beta chains derived from one specimen sequenced in a study of T cell responses to AZD1222 COVID-19 vaccine. Sequencing used immunoSEQ multiplex PCR; TCRdb keeps in-frame clones, though not all of them. The sample lists over 150,000 clones, 88% occurring once. Source: peripheral blood, taken on day 0 of AZD1222 vaccination. The receptors stem from an adult in good health.

The rearrangement joins TRBV19 to TRBJ1-6; 7 positions agree with TRBD1. Trimming took 5 bases from V and 7 from J; bases not matched to a gene: 8. This CDR3 has 15 residues. Germline V gene sequence: CDR1 LNHDA, CDR2 SQIVND (reference sequence). The CDR3 DNA follows: TGTGCCAGTAGTTTCCGGGACAGCTGGAATTCACCCCTCCACTTT. Translation: CASSFRDSWNSPLHF.

The V and J genes are TRBV7-2 and TRBJ2-2; D is unresolved. V lost 4 bases and J 5 bases, leaving 14 bases between the germline ends. Germline values: CDR1 SGHTA, CDR2 FQGNSA. CDR3 size: 15 residues. The CDR3 spells CASSSKRVTTGELFF. CDR3 in DNA: TGTGCCAGCAGCTCCAAACGGGTAACAACCGGGGAGCTGTTTTTT.

The V call is TRBV6-1, the J call TRBJ1-3; D is undetermined. The CDR3 sequence is 14 residues long. Germline V CDR1 and CDR2: MNHNS, SASEGT. V shed 2 bases and J shed 0 bases, with 5 bases lying between them. Here the CDR3 DNA reads TGTGCCAGCAGTGAAATGGTCTCTGGAAACACCATATATTTT. The encoded protein is CASSEMVSGNTIYF.

The chain links TRBV6-5 to TRBJ2-7, with D possibly matching TRBD1 (5 bases). Trimming shortened V by 7 bases and J by 9 bases, and 13 bases separated the two germline ends. The CDR3 has 11 residues. Germline-derived CDR1 and CDR2 are MNHEY and SVGAGI. The DNA of the CDR3 is TGTGCCAGCAAGGACATAATGGGGCAGTACTTC. Its translation is CASKDIMGQYF.

This clone was counted once. Other DNA sequences in this sample translate to the same CDR3. The chain uses TRBV15 and TRBJ1-2; D may be TRBD1 (5 bases). The germline gives CDR1 LNHNV, CDR2 YYDKDF (reference sequence). The CDR3 runs 12 residues. Between the trimmed V and J ends, which lost 5 bases and 3 bases, there was a span of 7 bases. The CDR3 DNA sequence: TGTGCCACCAGCCCGGGGGACTATGGCTACACCTTC. It codes for CATSPGDYGYTF. The full variable domain, rest sourced from reference TRBV15 and TRBJ1-2, is DAMVIQNPRYQVTQFGKPVTLSCSQTLNHNVMYWYQQKSSQAPKLLFHYYDKDFNNEADTPDNFQSRRPNTSFCFLDIRSPGLGDTAMYLCATSPGDYGYTFGSGTRLTVV.

V and J are TRBV12-5 and TRBJ2-3, with TRBD1 identical over 12 bases. The CDR3 has 22 residues. The V gene's germline CDR1 is LGHNT and CDR2 FRNRAP. Trimming at V came to 0 bases and at J to 3 bases, leaving 19 bases not matched to a gene. The CDR3 coding sequence is TGTGCTAGTGGTTTGGTTACAAGGGGACAGGGGGCGCGCAGGGCGTTGACAGATACGCAGTATTTT. This codes for CASGLVTRGQGARRALTDTQYF.

The rearrangement links TRBV4-3 to TRBJ2-7, with D perhaps TRBD1 or TRBD2 (6 bases each). The germline V gene has CDR1 LGHNA and CDR2 YSLEER. V was pared by 0 bases and J by 6 bases, with 12 bases between. The CDR3 runs 14 residues. The CDR3 loop reads CASSQEGRGGEQYF. For the CDR3, the DNA is TGCGCCAGCAGCCAAGAGGGCAGGGGAGGCGAGCAGTACTTC.

J is TRBJ1-1 and V is TRBV16; 8 bases are a match to TRBD1. Germline V gene sequence: CDR1 KGHSY, CDR2 FQNENV. V trimming: 0 bases; J trimming: 7 bases; junction bases outside the gene matches: 1. The CDR3 spans 13 residues. DNA of the CDR3: TGTGCCAGCAGCCAATCCGACAGGGGTGAAGCTTTCTTT. Protein sequence: CASSQSDRGEAFF. The full variable domain, rest sourced from reference TRBV16 and TRBJ1-1, is GEEVAQTPKHLVRGEGQKAKLYCAPIKGHSYVFWYQQVLKNEFKFLISFQNENVFDETGMPKERFSAKCLPNSPCSLEIQATKLEDSAVYFCASSQSDRGEAFFGQGTRLTVV.

The rearrangement uses TRBV7-3 and TRBJ1-3; D is perhaps TRBD1 (6 bases). Germline V gives CDR1 SGHTA, CDR2 FQGTGA. V was clipped by 4 bases and J by 0 bases, with 13 bases between them. The CDR3 has 16 amino acids. CDR3 bases: TGTGCCAGCAGCTCGTGGACAGTGGACTCTGGAAACACCATATATTTT. This gives the protein CASSSWTVDSGNTIYF.

The CDR3 nucleotides are TGTGCCAGCAGCGTACGGCCTAGCGGGCAAGAGACCCAGTACTTC. Amino acids: CASSVRPSGQETQYF. The rearrangement links TRBV9 to TRBJ2-5, with 8 positions matching TRBD2. This CDR3 has 15 residues. V lost 1 base to trimming and J lost 2 bases; unmatched junction nucleotides: 4. Germline V gives CDR1 SGDLS, CDR2 YYNGEE.